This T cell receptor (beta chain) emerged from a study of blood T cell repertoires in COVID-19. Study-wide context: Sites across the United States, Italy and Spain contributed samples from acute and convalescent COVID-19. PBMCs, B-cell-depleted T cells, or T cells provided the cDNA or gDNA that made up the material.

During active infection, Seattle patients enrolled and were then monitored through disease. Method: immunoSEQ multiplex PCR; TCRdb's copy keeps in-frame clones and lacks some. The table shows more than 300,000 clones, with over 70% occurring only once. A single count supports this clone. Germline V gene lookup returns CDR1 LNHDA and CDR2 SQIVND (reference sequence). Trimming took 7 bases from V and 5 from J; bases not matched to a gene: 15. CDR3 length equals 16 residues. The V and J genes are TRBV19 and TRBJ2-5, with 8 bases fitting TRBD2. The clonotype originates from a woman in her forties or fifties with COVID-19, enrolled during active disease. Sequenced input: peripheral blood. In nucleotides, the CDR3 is TGTGCCAGTATGGGGCTCCGGGAGGGCCTTGGGGAGACCCAGTACTTC. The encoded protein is CASMGLREGLGETQYF.